This is a list of T cell receptor beta chains from one sample in a study of shared clonotypes between healthy human individuals. Profiling relied on immunoSEQ multiplex PCR, and the TCRdb table lists in-frame clones only, not all of them. Seen here are approximately 2,000,000 clones, roughly 90% observed once, and the top ten hold around 0.38%. What was sequenced was naive CD4+ T cells from PBMCs. The receptor set was obtained from a man younger than 30 in good health. Some clones in this sample may be carry-over from other donors' samples. Both conserved end residues are part of each CDR3. The D gene is left open where the match is weak. A row's size may be missing; if present it is once, few, many or a size class.

cdr3_aa	cdr3_nt	cdr3_length	d_call	v_call	clone_size	j_call
CASSARQGYQETQYF	TGTGCCAGCAGTGCTCGACAGGGGTACCAAGAGACCCAGTACTTC	15	TRBD1	TRBV25-1	.	TRBJ2-5
CASGLSSGANVLTF	TGTGCCAGCGGACTTAGCTCTGGGGCCAACGTCCTGACTTTC	14	.	TRBV2	.	TRBJ2-6
CAISEETEPYEQYF	TGTGCCATCAGTGAGGAGACGGAACCTTACGAGCAGTACTTC	14	.	TRBV10-3	few	TRBJ2-7
CASSQLGGGRGDTQYF	TGTGCCAGCAGCCAACTTGGTGGCGGGAGAGGTGATACGCAGTATTTT	16	TRBD2	TRBV7-8	.	TRBJ2-3
CASSPGQGIEKLFF	TGTGCCAGTAGCCCGGGACAGGGGATTGAAAAACTGTTTTTT	14	TRBD1	TRBV19	.	TRBJ1-4
CASSPQGAGSEKLFF	TGTGCCAGCAGTCCTCAGGGCGCTGGGAGTGAAAAACTGTTTTTT	15	.	TRBV7-2	.	TRBJ1-4
CASSDPISGRAGYEQFF	TGTGCCAGCAGTGACCCGATTAGCGGGAGGGCTGGGTATGAGCAGTTCTTC	17	TRBD2	TRBV25-1	.	TRBJ2-1
CASSLDLTDTQYF	TGTGCCAGCAGCCTTGACCTCACAGATACGCAGTATTTT	13	.	TRBV7-6	.	TRBJ2-3
CASSPRTPKDTGELFF	TGTGCCAGCAGTCCTAGGACCCCTAAGGACACCGGGGAGCTGTTTTTT	16	.	TRBV28	.	TRBJ2-2
CASSLDLGSGVQPQHF	TGTGCCAGCAGCTTGGATTTGGGGAGTGGGGTCCAGCCCCAGCATTTT	16	.	TRBV5-5	once	TRBJ1-5
CASSSNGLAGVVEQFF	TGTGCCAGCAGCTCCAATGGACTAGCGGGAGTCGTTGAGCAGTTCTTC	16	TRBD2	TRBV5-4	.	TRBJ2-1
CASSLGGQPQHF	TGTGCCAGCAGCTTAGGGGGTCAGCCCCAGCATTTT	12	.	TRBV7-2	.	TRBJ1-5
CASSQAPSGRGSYEQYF	TGTGCCAGCAGCCAAGCTCCTAGCGGGAGAGGGTCCTACGAGCAGTACTTC	17	TRBD2	TRBV14	.	TRBJ2-7
CASTAIRGQFTGQNEKLFF	TGTGCCAGCACCGCTATACGAGGACAGTTTACAGGCCAAAATGAAAAACTGTTTTTT	19	.	TRBV28	.	TRBJ1-4
CASSPTSGQGEAFF	TGCGCCAGCAGCCCCACATCCGGCCAGGGTGAAGCTTTCTTT	14	.	TRBV5-1	few	TRBJ1-1
CASSLVWQGAYEQYF	TGTGCCAGCAGCTTGGTATGGCAGGGGGCCTACGAGCAGTACTTC	15	TRBD1	TRBV5-4	.	TRBJ2-7
CASHGDSNQPQHF	TGTGCCAGCCACGGGGATAGCAATCAGCCCCAGCATTTT	13	.	TRBV2	.	TRBJ1-5
CASMGRGFTGQETQYF	TGTGCCAGTATGGGTCGGGGCTTCACCGGGCAAGAGACCCAGTACTTC	16	.	TRBV19	.	TRBJ2-5
CASSLGVLAGTTYNEQFF	TGTGCCAGCAGCTTGGGAGTGCTAGCGGGAACCACCTACAATGAGCAGTTCTTC	18	TRBD2	TRBV5-4	.	TRBJ2-1
CASSLFPREQYF	TGTGCCAGCAGTTTATTTCCCCGCGAGCAGTACTTC	12	.	TRBV28	.	TRBJ2-7
CASSAYPGVTGELFF	TGTGCCAGTAGTGCTTACCCAGGGGTCACCGGGGAGCTGTTTTTT	15	.	TRBV19	.	TRBJ2-2
CASSEGPSGSYEQFF	TGCGCCAGCAGTGAGGGGCCTAGCGGGAGCTATGAGCAGTTCTTC	15	TRBD2	TRBV10-1	.	TRBJ2-1
CAWSFRGYQETQYF	TGTGCCTGGAGCTTCCGGGGGTACCAAGAGACCCAGTACTTC	14	.	TRBV30	.	TRBJ2-5
CASSLATLQETQYF	TGTGCCAGCAGCTTAGCGACCCTCCAAGAGACCCAGTACTTC	14	.	TRBV7-6	.	TRBJ2-5
CASSPDRGTRGTGELFF	TGTGCCAGCTCACCGGACAGGGGGACACGGGGCACCGGGGAGCTGTTTTTT	17	TRBD1	TRBV18	.	TRBJ2-2
CASSLAAQTYEQYF	TGTGCCAGCAGCTTAGCGGCTCAGACCTACGAGCAGTACTTC	14	.	TRBV7-9	.	TRBJ2-7
CAWSPTNTEAFF	TGTGCCTGGAGTCCTACGAACACTGAAGCTTTCTTT	12	.	TRBV30	.	TRBJ1-1
CASTEGRNYGYTF	TGTGCCAGCACCGAGGGCAGGAACTATGGCTACACCTTC	13	.	TRBV5-6	.	TRBJ1-2
CASSQGARTEAFF	TGTGCCAGCTCACAGGGGGCGCGCACTGAAGCTTTCTTT	13	TRBD1	TRBV18	.	TRBJ1-1
CASSFGGLDTIYF	TGCGCCAGCAGCTTCGGGGGTTTGGACACCATATATTTT	13	.	TRBV5-1	.	TRBJ1-3
CASSLPGPGSNEQFF	TGTGCCAGCAGCTTACCCGGTCCAGGGTCCAATGAGCAGTTCTTC	15	.	TRBV7-3	once	TRBJ2-1
CASRRTGSNYEQYF	TGCGCCAGCAGACGGACAGGGTCGAACTACGAGCAGTACTTC	14	TRBD1	TRBV5-1	.	TRBJ2-7
CASSAQEVWNQPQHF	TGTGCCAGCAGTGCTCAGGAGGTTTGGAATCAGCCCCAGCATTTT	15	.	TRBV28	.	TRBJ1-5
CARSRVTDTQYF	TGTGCCAGAAGCCGGGTCACAGATACGCAGTATTTT	12	.	TRBV5-3	.	TRBJ2-3
CASKRPGQGAGEQYF	TGTGCCAGCAAAAGGCCAGGGCAGGGGGCAGGTGAGCAGTACTTC	15	TRBD1	TRBV7-8	.	TRBJ2-7
CASSWDRNSPLHF	TGTGCCAGCAGTTGGGACAGGAATTCACCCCTCCACTTT	13	TRBD1	TRBV28	.	TRBJ1-6
CASSYPPTSAKETQYF	TGTGCCAGCAGTTATCCACCGACTAGCGCGAAAGAGACCCAGTACTTC	16	TRBD2	TRBV6-6	.	TRBJ2-5
CASSSLTVYEQYF	TGTGCCAGCAGCTCTCTGACAGTGTACGAGCAGTACTTC	13	.	TRBV28	.	TRBJ2-7